This entry concerns a single TCR beta chain. V lost 6 bases and J lost 4, with 16 bases in between. Germline CDR1 is SNHLY and CDR2 is FYNNEI. The length of the CDR3 is 14 residues. This sample is part of a study of blood T cell repertoires in COVID-19. Whole-study context: Both acute and convalescent COVID-19 samples were obtained from the United States, Italy and Spain. Sources were T cells, B-cell-depleted T cells, or PBMCs; the material itself was cDNA or gDNA.

In the authors' methods: Amplification with reference gene primers provided the estimates of nucleated cell counts. Using immunoSEQ multiplex PCR, the repertoire was profiled, and TCRdb retains in-frame clones only, with some absent. The DNA was the basis for D and trimming; V, J and clone size are from that table. The top ten clones hold 18% of a sample with just over 90,000 clones, 80% to 90% of them seen once. The sample was peripheral blood. The V call is TRBV2, the J call TRBJ2-7; D is perhaps TRBD1 (6 bases). This clonotype originated in a woman of 80 years or more with acute or convalescent COVID-19. The CDR3, as DNA: TGTGCCAGCAGAAAACAGGGTTCGGATTACGAGCAGTACTTC. Encoded protein: CASRKQGSDYEQYF.